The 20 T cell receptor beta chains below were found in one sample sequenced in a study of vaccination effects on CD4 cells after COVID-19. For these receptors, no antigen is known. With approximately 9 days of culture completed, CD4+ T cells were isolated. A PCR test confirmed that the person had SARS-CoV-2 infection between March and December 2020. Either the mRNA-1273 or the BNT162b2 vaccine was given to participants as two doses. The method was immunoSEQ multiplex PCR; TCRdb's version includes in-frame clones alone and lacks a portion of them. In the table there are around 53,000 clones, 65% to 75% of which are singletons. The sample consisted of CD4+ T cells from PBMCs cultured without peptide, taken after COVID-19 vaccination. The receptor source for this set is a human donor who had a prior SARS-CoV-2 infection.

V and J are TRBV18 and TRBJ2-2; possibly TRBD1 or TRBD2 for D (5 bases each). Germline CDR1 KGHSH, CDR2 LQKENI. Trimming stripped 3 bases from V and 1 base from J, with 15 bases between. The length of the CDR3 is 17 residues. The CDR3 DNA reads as TGTGCCAGCTCACCGGTCGTGACAGAGGGGAACACCGGGGAGCTGTTTTTT. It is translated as CASSPVVTEGNTGELFF.

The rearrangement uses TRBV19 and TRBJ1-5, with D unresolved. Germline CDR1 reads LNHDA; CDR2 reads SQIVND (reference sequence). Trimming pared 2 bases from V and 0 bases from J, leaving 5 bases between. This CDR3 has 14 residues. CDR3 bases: TGTGCCAGTAGTATAACAGCTAGCAATCAGCCCCAGCATTTT. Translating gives CASSITASNQPQHF.

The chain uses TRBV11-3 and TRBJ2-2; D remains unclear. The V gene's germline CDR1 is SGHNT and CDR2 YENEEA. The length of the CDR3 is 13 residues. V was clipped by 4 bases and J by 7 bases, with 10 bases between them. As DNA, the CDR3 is TGTGCCAGCAGCTCGATCTTTGGCGGGGAGCTGTTTTTT. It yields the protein CASSSIFGGELFF.

The CDR3: CASSLFGASTYEQYF. DNA for the CDR3: TGTGCCAGCAGCTTGTTCGGGGCCTCAACCTACGAGCAGTACTTC. J is TRBJ2-7 and V is TRBV5-6, with D perhaps matching TRBD1 or TRBD2 (5 bases each). Trimming removed 1 base from V and 2 bases from J, with 13 bases in between. CDR3 length: 15 residues. Per germline, CDR1 SGHDT and CDR2 YYEEEE.

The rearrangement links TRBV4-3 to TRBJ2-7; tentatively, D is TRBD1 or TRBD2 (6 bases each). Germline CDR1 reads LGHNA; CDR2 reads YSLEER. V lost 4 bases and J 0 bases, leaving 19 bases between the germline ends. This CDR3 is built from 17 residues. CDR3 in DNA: TGCGCCAGCAGCCCGTCGAATTCGGGGGCATCCTCCTACGAGCAGTACTTC. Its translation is CASSPSNSGASSYEQYF.

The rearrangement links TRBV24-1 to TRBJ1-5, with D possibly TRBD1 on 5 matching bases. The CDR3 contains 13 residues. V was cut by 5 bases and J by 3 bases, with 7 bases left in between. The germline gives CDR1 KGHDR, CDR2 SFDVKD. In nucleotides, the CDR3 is TGTGCCACCAGTGGAGGGACCAATCAGCCCCAGCATTTT. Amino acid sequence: CATSGGTNQPQHF.

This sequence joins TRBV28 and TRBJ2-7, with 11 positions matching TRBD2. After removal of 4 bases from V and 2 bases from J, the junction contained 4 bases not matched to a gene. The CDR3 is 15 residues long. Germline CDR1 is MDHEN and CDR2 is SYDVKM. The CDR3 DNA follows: TGTGCCAGCAGTTCATTAGCGGGAGGGACCTACGAGCAGTACTTC. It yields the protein CASSSLAGGTYEQYF.

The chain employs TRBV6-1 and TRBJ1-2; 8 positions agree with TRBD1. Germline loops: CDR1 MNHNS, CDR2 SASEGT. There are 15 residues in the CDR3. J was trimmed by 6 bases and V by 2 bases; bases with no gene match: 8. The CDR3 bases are TGTGCCAGCAGTGAAACCGGACAGGGAGGAGATGGCTACACCTTC. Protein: CASSETGQGGDGYTF.

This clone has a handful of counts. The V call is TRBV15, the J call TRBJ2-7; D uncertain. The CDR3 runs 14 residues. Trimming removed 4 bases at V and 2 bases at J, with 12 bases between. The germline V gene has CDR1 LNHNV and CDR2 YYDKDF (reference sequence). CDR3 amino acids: CATSIMIPPYEQYF. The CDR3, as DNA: TGTGCCACCAGCATAATGATCCCTCCCTACGAGCAGTACTTC.

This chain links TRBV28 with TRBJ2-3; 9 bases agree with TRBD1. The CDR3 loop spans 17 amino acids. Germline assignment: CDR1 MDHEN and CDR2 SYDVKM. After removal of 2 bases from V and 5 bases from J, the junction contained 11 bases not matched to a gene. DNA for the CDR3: TGTGCCAGCAGTTTAAGTTATATTCGGACAGGGGAAGATACGCAGTATTTT. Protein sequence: CASSLSYIRTGEDTQYF.

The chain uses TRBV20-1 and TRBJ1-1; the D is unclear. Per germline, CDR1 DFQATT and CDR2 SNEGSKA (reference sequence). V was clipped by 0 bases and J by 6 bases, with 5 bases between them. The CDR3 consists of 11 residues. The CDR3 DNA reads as TGCAGTGCTAGAGATATAGCTGAAGCTTTCTTT. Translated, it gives CSARDIAEAFF.

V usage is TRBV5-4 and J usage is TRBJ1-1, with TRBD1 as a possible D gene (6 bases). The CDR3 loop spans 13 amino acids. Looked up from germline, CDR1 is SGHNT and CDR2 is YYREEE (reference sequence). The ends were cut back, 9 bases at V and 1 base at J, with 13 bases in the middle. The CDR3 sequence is CATGGGGNTEAFF. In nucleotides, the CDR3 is TGTGCCACCGGGGGCGGCGGGAACACTGAAGCTTTCTTT. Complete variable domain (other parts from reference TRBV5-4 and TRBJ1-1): ETGVTQSPTHLIKTRGQQVTLRCSSQSGHNTVSWYQQALGQGPQFIFQYYREEENGRGNFPPRFSGLQFPNYSSELNVNALELDDSALYLCATGGGGNTEAFFGQGTRLTVV.

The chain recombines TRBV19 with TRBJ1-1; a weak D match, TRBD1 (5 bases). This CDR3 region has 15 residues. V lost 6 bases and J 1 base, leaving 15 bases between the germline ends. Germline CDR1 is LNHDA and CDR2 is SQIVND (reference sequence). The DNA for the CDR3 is TGTGCCAGTAGGTTAAGGGACGGATCGAACACTGAAGCTTTCTTT. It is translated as CASRLRDGSNTEAFF.

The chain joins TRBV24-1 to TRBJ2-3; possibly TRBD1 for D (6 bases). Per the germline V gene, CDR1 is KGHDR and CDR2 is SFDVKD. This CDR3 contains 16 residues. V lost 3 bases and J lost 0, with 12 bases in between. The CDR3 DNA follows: TGTGCCACCAGTGATGCCGGGACATCCAGCACAGATACGCAGTATTTT. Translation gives CATSDAGTSSTDTQYF.

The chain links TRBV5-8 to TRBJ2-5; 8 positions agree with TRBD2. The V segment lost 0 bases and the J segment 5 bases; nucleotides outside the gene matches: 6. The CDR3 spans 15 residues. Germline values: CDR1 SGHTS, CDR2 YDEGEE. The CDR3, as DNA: TGTGCCAGCAGCTTGGCCGTCGGGAGGGCTGAGACCCAGTACTTC. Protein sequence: CASSLAVGRAETQYF.

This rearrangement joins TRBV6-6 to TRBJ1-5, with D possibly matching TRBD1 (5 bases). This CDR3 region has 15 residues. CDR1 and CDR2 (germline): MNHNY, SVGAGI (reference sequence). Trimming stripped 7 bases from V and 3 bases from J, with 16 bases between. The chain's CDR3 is CASTEPDSVNQPQHF. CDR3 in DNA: TGTGCCAGCACCGAACCCGACAGTGTCAATCAGCCCCAGCATTTT.

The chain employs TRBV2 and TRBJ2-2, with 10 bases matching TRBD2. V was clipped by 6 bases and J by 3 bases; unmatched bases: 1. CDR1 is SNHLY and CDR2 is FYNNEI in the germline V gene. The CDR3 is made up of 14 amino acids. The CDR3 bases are TGTGCCAGCAGAGGACTAGCGGACACCGGGGAGCTGTTTTTT. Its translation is CASRGLADTGELFF. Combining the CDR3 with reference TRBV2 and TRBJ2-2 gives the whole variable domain EPEVTQTPSHQVTQMGQEVILRCVPISNHLYFYWYRQILGQKVEFLVSFYNNEISEKSEIFDDQFSVERPDGSNFTLKIRSTKLEDSAMYFCASRGLADTGELFFGEGSRLTVL.

CDR3 protein: CASSYLADTGELFF. Here the CDR3 DNA reads TGTGCCAGCAGCTACCTAGCGGACACCGGGGAGCTGTTTTTT. This chain connects TRBV7-9 to TRBJ2-2, with 7 bases identical to TRBD2. The CDR3 loop spans 14 amino acids. Germline loops: CDR1 SEHNR, CDR2 FQNEAQ (reference sequence). V lost 4 bases and J lost 3; bases outside the gene matches: 2. Full variable domain (missing parts from reference TRBV7-9 and TRBJ2-2): DTGVSQNPRHKITKRGQNVTFRCDPISEHNRLYWYRQTLGQGPEFLTYFQNEAQLEKSRLLSDRFSAERPKGSFSTLEIQRTEQGDSAMYLCASSYLADTGELFFGEGSRLTVL.

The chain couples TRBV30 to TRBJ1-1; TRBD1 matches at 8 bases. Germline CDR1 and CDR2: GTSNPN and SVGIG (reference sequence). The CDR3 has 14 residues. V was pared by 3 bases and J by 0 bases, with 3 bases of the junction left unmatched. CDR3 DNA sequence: TGTGCCTGGAGCCCAGGGGGCCTGAACACTGAAGCTTTCTTT. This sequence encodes CAWSPGGLNTEAFF.

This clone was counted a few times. The CDR3 nucleotides are TGTGCCAGCAGCTTAGTTGTGGATACGCAGTATTTT. This translates into CASSLVVDTQYF. This rearrangement joins TRBV11-1 to TRBJ2-3; unclear D gene. Germline CDR1 and CDR2: SGHAT and FQDESV (reference sequence). The length of the CDR3 is 12 residues. Deletions cut 1 base from V and 6 bases from J, with 5 bases between.